These 21 T cell receptor beta chains were all obtained from the same sample, sequenced in a study of control samples from healthy donors and cancer patients. Assay: immunoSEQ multiplex PCR; the TCRdb copy retains only in-frame clones and omits some. The table lists tens of thousands of clones, 75% to 85% of them singletons. The specimen sequenced was blood. Receptor source: a man aged 40-49 years in good health.

The chain recombines TRBV5-1 with TRBJ2-2; D possibly uses TRBD1 or TRBD2 (5 bases each). Trimming removed 1 base from V and 4 bases from J, with 11 bases in between. There are 15 residues in the CDR3. The germline V gene encodes CDR1 SGHRS and CDR2 YFSETQ. CDR3 in DNA: TGCGCCAGCAGCTTGCTCGGGGCGACCACCGGGGAGCTGTTTTTT. This sequence encodes CASSLLGATTGELFF.

The rearrangement joins TRBV18 to TRBJ2-7; TRBD2 might be the D (6 bases). CDR1 is KGHSH, CDR2 LQKENI, per germline. V lost 6 bases, J lost 0 bases, and 12 bases lay in between. This CDR3 comprises 14 residues. Here the CDR3 reads CASSTGRGSYEQYF. The DNA for the CDR3 is TGTGCCAGCTCCACCGGGCGGGGCTCCTACGAGCAGTACTTC.

The V gene is TRBV30, the J gene TRBJ2-2, with D uncertain. This CDR3 spans 12 amino acids. The V gene's germline CDR1 is GTSNPN and CDR2 SVGIG (reference sequence). The V gene lost 5 bases and the J gene lost 5 bases, with 9 bases spanning the gap. CDR3 sequence (DNA): TGTGCCTGGTCCCGATGGACCGGGGAGCTGTTTTTT. Amino acids: CAWSRWTGELFF.

The gene calls are TRBV9 and TRBJ2-2; D not resolved. The length of the CDR3 is 13 residues. Trimming shortened V by 7 bases and J by 2 bases, and 9 bases separated the two germline ends. CDR1 is SGDLS, CDR2 YYNGEE, per germline. The CDR3 DNA reads TGTGCCAGCGAGGTAGATAACACCGGGGAGCTGTTTTTT. This translates into CASEVDNTGELFF.

CDR3 loop: CASSVSLVGEQFF. The CDR3 nucleotides are TGTGCCAGCAGCGTAAGTTTGGTGGGTGAGCAGTTCTTC. The chain couples TRBV11-3 to TRBJ2-1; D is uncertain. Germline V gene data show CDR1 as SGHNT and CDR2 as YENEEA. V dropped 5 bases and J dropped 9 bases, with 14 bases sitting between them. This CDR3 is built from 13 residues.

This clone has a handful of counts. The chain links TRBV15 to TRBJ2-1; TRBD1 agrees at 9 bases. The germline V gene encodes CDR1 LNHNV and CDR2 YYDKDF (reference sequence). The CDR3 loop spans 17 amino acids. V lost 3 bases to trimming and J lost 0 bases; unmatched junction nucleotides: 6. The CDR3 DNA reads as TGTGCCACCAGCAGCGCCTGGGGACAGGGCTCCTACAATGAGCAGTTCTTC. It encodes CATSSAWGQGSYNEQFF. Drawing the rest from reference TRBV15 and TRBJ2-1, the complete variable domain is DAMVIQNPRYQVTQFGKPVTLSCSQTLNHNVMYWYQQKSSQAPKLLFHYYDKDFNNEADTPDNFQSRRPNTSFCFLDIRSPGLGDTAMYLCATSSAWGQGSYNEQFFGPGTRLTVL.

The V and J genes are TRBV29-1 and TRBJ2-3, with 9 bases lining up with TRBD1. This CDR3 is 15 amino acids long. Trimming took 3 bases from V and 1 from J; bases not matched to a gene: 5. CDR1 SQVTM and CDR2 ANQGSEA come from the germline V gene. The CDR3 sequence: CSVEGGDRGTDTQYF. For the CDR3, the DNA is TGCAGCGTTGAGGGTGGGGACAGGGGCACAGATACGCAGTATTTT.

The table lists this clone with a few counts. The rearrangement links TRBV29-1 to TRBJ2-1; 14 positions match TRBD2. J was trimmed by 7 bases and V by 5 bases; bases with no gene match: 7. The germline V gene has CDR1 SQVTM and CDR2 ANQGSEA. The CDR3 extends over 15 amino acids. The CDR3 nucleotides are TGCAGCGTTCGTGGGACTAGCGGGAGTTCGAATGAGCAGTTCTTC. Its translation: CSVRGTSGSSNEQFF.

V usage is TRBV27 and J usage is TRBJ2-2; unclear D gene. Per the germline V gene, CDR1 is MNHEY and CDR2 is SMNVEV (reference sequence). Trimming stripped 4 bases from V and 3 bases from J, with 6 bases between. This CDR3 region has 13 residues. Here the CDR3 reads CASSSSDTGELFF. Written as DNA, the CDR3 is TGTGCCAGCAGTTCTTCTGACACCGGGGAGCTGTTTTTT.

CDR3 sequence: CASSIGAGGNGNQPQHF. DNA for the CDR3: TGTGCCAGTAGTATAGGAGCAGGGGGAAATGGCAATCAGCCCCAGCATTTT. The chain links TRBV19 to TRBJ1-5, with 7 bases that match TRBD1. Germline CDR1 and CDR2: LNHDA and SQIVND (reference sequence). This CDR3 spans 17 amino acids. V dropped 1 base and J dropped 2; count of bases not matched to a gene: 8. Based on the CDR3 plus reference TRBV19 and TRBJ1-5, the full variable domain is DGGITQSPKYLFRKEGQNVTLSCEQNLNHDAMYWYRQDPGQGLRLIYYSQIVNDFQKGDIAEGYSVSREKKESFPLTVTSAQKNPTAFYLCASSIGAGGNGNQPQHFGDGTRLSIL.

The genes are TRBV28 and TRBJ2-7, with TRBD1 matching over 12 bases. Germline V gene lookup returns CDR1 MDHEN and CDR2 SYDVKM. V lost 7 bases, J lost 3 bases, and 7 bases stayed unmatched. CDR3 length: 15 amino acids. This chain's CDR3 is CASIRDRGLNYEQYF. CDR3 bases: TGTGCCAGCATCCGGGACAGGGGGCTTAACTACGAGCAGTACTTC.

This chain connects TRBV10-3 to TRBJ2-3, with 13 bases lining up with TRBD2. The CDR3 contains 15 residues. Germline V gene data show CDR1 as ENHRY and CDR2 as SYGVKD. Losses at the gene ends were 6 bases for V and 4 bases for J; bases not matched to a gene: 4. The CDR3 region has the DNA TGTGCCATCAGCGGACTAGCGGGAGTCGCAGATACGCAGTATTTT. This sequence encodes CAISGLAGVADTQYF.

The V and J genes are TRBV5-1 and TRBJ2-7; the D is unclear. In germline, CDR1 is SGHRS, CDR2 YFSETQ. V lost 0 bases to trimming and J lost 1 base, with 8 bases between them. The CDR3 consists of 14 residues. The CDR3 region is CASSLDTVSYEQYF. The CDR3 nucleotides are TGCGCCAGCAGCTTGGATACAGTTTCCTACGAGCAGTACTTC. The variable domain in full, completed from reference TRBV5-1 and TRBJ2-7, reads KAGVTQTPRYLIKTRGQQVTLSCSPISGHRSVSWYQQTPGQGLQFLFEYFSETQRNKGNFPGRFSGRQFSNSRSEMNVSTLELGDSALYLCASSLDTVSYEQYFGPGTRLTVT.

The V gene is TRBV5-1, the J gene TRBJ1-2; D not resolved. The CDR3 contains 13 residues. Trimming cost V 0 bases and J 4 bases, with 7 bases left between them. Germline V gives CDR1 SGHRS, CDR2 YFSETQ. The CDR3 coding sequence is TGCGCCAGCAGCTTGGAAGGGCTCTATGGCTACACCTTC. Protein: CASSLEGLYGYTF.

This clone was detected a few times. The V gene is TRBV23-1, the J gene TRBJ1-6; perhaps TRBD1 as D (6 bases). TRBV23-1 counts as an open reading frame of uncertain function. Trimming shortened V by 0 bases and J by 3 bases, and 6 bases separated the two germline ends. The length of the CDR3 is 15 residues. The CDR3 spells CASSQSGGYNSPLHF. CDR3 bases: TGCGCCAGCAGTCAATCAGGGGGCTATAATTCACCCCTCCACTTT.

This chain links TRBV6-2 or TRBV6-3 with TRBJ1-3; TRBD1 matches at 8 bases. This CDR3 is 15 amino acids long. The trim removed 5 bases at V and 2 bases at J, leaving 5 bases unmatched. Germline CDR1 is MNHEY and CDR2 is SVGEGT. In nucleotides, the CDR3 is TGTGCCAGCAGTGGGGGACAGGCACCTGGAAACACCATATATTTT. Translating it yields CASSGGQAPGNTIYF.

The V and J genes are TRBV10-3 and TRBJ1-3, with a possible D match to TRBD1 (5 bases). Germline V CDR1 and CDR2: ENHRY, SYGVKD. V gave up 4 bases and J gave up 4 bases, with 17 bases separating them. This CDR3 region has 16 residues. The CDR3 DNA is TGTGCCATCAGTGCATCAGGGATTTCTCGAGGAAACACCATATATTTT. The encoded protein is CAISASGISRGNTIYF.

This chain connects TRBV5-1 to TRBJ1-6, with D perhaps TRBD1 (5 bases). There are 16 residues in the CDR3. Germline CDR1 is SGHRS and CDR2 is YFSETQ. Trimming cost V 4 bases and J 5 bases, with 16 bases left between them. CDR3 nucleotides: TGCGCCAGCAGCCCTCTCAGGGCAGGAGATAATTCACCCCTCCACTTT. This encodes CASSPLRAGDNSPLHF. The variable domain in full, completed from reference TRBV5-1 and TRBJ1-6, reads KAGVTQTPRYLIKTRGQQVTLSCSPISGHRSVSWYQQTPGQGLQFLFEYFSETQRNKGNFPGRFSGRQFSNSRSEMNVSTLELGDSALYLCASSPLRAGDNSPLHFGNGTRLTVT.

This rearrangement joins TRBV9 to TRBJ1-6; 9 nucleotides agree with TRBD1. The CDR3 sequence is 16 residues long. After removal of 4 bases from V and 9 bases from J, the junction contained 11 bases not matched to a gene. Germline CDR1 reads SGDLS; CDR2 reads YYNGEE. The CDR3 sequence: CASSLWPGQGLSPLHF. The CDR3 DNA follows: TGTGCCAGCAGCCTTTGGCCGGGACAGGGTCTTTCACCCCTCCACTTT.

This chain joins TRBV6-5 and TRBJ2-1; tentatively, D is TRBD2 (6 bases). This CDR3 is 14 amino acids long. CDR1 is MNHEY and CDR2 is SVGAGI in the germline V gene. V lost 5 bases to trimming and J lost 2 bases, with 10 bases between them. The CDR3 nucleotides are TGTGCCAGCAGTCGGCTAGCGCCCTACAATGAGCAGTTCTTC. Its protein product is CASSRLAPYNEQFF.

The chain links TRBV7-9 to TRBJ1-6; possible D gene TRBD1, 5 bases. The CDR3 is 16 residues long. Germline CDR1 and CDR2: SEHNR and FQNEAQ (reference sequence). Trimming left V 1 base short and J 7 bases short, with 14 bases between. The CDR3 DNA follows: TGTGCCAGCAGCTTAGATCGGGGCCCGGGGAATTCACCCCTCCACTTT. Translation: CASSLDRGPGNSPLHF.